The sequence of this T cell receptor beta chain was determined in a study of blood T cells in healthy people across ages. General study findings and limits: Comparison with aged donors showed that long-lived donors had more naive CD4+ cells and higher diversity. Diversity of TCR beta correlated strongly with naive T cell percentage.

With a J-beta primer mix and a sample-barcoded 5' primer, a second PCR ran about 7 to 12 cycles. Every sample returned 2.5 million or more CDR3-containing paired-end reads. A single record per CDR3 protein comes from TCRdb applying MiXCR to the 5' RACE reads. This table has some 940,000 distinct CDR3 sequences, around 29% appearing once. CDR3 size: 11 residues. The V gene's germline CDR1 is LNHDA and CDR2 SQIVND (reference sequence). Of note for this clonotype: Its antigen is unknown. One end of the junction is discordant with germline, which a read error may explain.

The data also belong to a second study, concerning T cells of mothers and their children. As reported in that work: Barcodes and 2-4 random nucleotides were added by M1S in the second PCR.

V is TRBV19 and J is TRBJ2-7; possibly TRBD1 for D (5 bases). This receptor was taken from a middle-aged woman in good health. The sequencing input was blood. The CDR3 nucleotides are TGTGCCACCGGCAGGGCCTACAAGCAGTACTTC. The encoded protein is CATGRAYKQYF. Full variable domain (remainder filled in from reference TRBV19 and TRBJ2-7): DGGITQSPKYLFRKEGQNVTLSCEQNLNHDAMYWYRQDPGQGLRLIYYSQIVNDFQKGDIAEGYSVSREKKESFPLTVTSAQKNPTAFYLCATGRAYKQYFGPGTRLTVT.